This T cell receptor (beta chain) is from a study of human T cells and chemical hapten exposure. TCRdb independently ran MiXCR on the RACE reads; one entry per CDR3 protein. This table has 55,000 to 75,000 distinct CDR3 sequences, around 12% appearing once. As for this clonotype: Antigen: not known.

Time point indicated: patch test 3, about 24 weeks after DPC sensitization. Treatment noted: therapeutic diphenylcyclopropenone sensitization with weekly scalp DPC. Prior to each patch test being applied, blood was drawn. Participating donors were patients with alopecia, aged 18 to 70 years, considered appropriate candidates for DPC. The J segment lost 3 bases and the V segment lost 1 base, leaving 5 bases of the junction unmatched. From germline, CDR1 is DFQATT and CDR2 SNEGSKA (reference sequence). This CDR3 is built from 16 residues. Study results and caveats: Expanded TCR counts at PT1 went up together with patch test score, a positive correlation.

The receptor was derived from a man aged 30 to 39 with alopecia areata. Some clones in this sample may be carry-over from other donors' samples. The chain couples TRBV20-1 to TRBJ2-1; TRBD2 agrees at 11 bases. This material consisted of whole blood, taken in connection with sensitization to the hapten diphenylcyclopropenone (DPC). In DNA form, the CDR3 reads TGCAGTGCTAGAGTCAAACTAGCGGGAGTCTACAATGAGCAGTTCTTC. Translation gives CSARVKLAGVYNEQFF.